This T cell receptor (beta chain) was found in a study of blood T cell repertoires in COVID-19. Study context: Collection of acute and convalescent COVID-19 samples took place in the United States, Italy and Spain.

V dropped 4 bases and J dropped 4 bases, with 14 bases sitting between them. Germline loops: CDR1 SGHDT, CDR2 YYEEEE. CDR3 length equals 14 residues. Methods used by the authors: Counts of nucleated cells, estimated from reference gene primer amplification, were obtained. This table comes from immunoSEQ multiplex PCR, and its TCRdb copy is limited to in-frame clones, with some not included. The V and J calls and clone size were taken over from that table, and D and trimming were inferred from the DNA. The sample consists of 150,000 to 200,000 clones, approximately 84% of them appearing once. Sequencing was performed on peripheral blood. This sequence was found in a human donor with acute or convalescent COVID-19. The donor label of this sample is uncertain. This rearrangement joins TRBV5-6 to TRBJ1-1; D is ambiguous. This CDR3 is CASSNPSEATEAFF. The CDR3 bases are TGTGCCAGCAGCAACCCCTCGGAGGCCACTGAAGCTTTCTTT.